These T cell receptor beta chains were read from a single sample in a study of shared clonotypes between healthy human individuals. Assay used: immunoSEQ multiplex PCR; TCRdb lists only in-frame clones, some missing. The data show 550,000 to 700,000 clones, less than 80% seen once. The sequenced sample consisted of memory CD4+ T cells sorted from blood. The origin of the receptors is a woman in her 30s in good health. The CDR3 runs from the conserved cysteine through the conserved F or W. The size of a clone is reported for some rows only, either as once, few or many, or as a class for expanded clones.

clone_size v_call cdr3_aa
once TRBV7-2 CASNSFKVDTQYF
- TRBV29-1 CSVATPGHYSTDTQYF
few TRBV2 CASKETDQPQHF
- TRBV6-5 CASRRDRTAEKLFF
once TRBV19 CASRADRSSSYEQYF
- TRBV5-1 CASSAGLAGHNEQFF
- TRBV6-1 CASRRGGLEAFF
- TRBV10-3 CAISDLTVQETQYF
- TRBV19 CASSISWTGRNYGYTF
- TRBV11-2 CASSWTRRDSYHQETQYF
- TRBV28 CASSSLGLAVEGGLEQYF
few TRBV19 CASSIQQGTDTQYF
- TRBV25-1 CASGPSGTSSYNEQFF
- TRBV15 CATSPFPAGGETQYF
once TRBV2 CASRTDNSPLHF
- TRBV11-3 CASSSGTSGINEQYF
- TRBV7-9 CASSMRQGATEAFF
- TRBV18 CASSPTGLRTGLPDTQYF
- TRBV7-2 CASSLLGREAETQYF
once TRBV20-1 CSAPAYGYTF
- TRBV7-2 CASGPSAPRYEQYF
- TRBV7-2 CASSFQGATNEKLFF
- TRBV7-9 CASSLRGADTQYF
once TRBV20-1 CKCFRPDTQYF
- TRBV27 CASSLSRPTDTQYF
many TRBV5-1 CASSYDPGQPLDGELFF
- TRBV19 CASGTANGELFF
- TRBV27 CASRVRDTEAFF
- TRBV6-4 CASSDLRASPRDPEAFF
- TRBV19 CASRLFSGTGGAEAFF
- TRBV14 CASSLRQGRNTEAFF
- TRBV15 CATSRDLSGEETQYF
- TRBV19 CATSWAGGPNSNQPQHF
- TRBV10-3 CAIRGQDNQPQHF
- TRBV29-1 CSVVSVEAFF
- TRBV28 CASVTPNTIYF
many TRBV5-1 CASSHLGGWETQYF
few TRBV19 CASTVSGSTYNEQFF
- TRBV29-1 CSGYVGGTDTQYF
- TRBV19 CASSTLTNSGQYF
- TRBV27 CASRRRPNTEAFF
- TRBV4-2 CASSQERGLLTDTQYF
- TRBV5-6 CASSLLDTQYF
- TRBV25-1 CASSVNGAGGNTIYF
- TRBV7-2 CASSFASTSGSTGELFF
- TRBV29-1 CSVGGATYEQYF
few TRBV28 CASSSRNTIYF
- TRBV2 CASRPLTAEAFF
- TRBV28 CASSLKGLAVNTGELFF
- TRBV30 CAWSVTGDTIYF
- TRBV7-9 CASSADRETYEQYF
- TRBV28 CASRKGTVYGYTF
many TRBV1 CTSSQDETGGPPYEQYF
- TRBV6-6 CASSRTRRFDEQFF
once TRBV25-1 CASSESGGVQETQYF
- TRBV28 CASSLPRGINYGYTF
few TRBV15 CATSRGLAGEIEFF
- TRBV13 CASSVGTPTSGNTIYF
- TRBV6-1 CASSAGRTGTPYEQYF